This TCR beta chain comes out of a study of CXCR3-negative and CXCR3-positive naive CD8 T cells. Concerning this clonotype: Its specificity is unknown.

5' RACE that incorporated UMI labels was used to prepare the TRB cDNA libraries. TCRdb derives one entry per CDR3 protein from the 5' RACE reads, leaving out DNA. The record lists about 6,900 distinct CDR3 sequences, of which the ten most abundant hold less than 1.5%. Study-level results: Relative to CXCR3-negative naive cells, CXCR3-positive naive cells had more hydrophobic TRB CDR3s.

The CDR3 runs 18 residues. Germline CDR1 and CDR2: SQVTM and ANQGSEA. The rearrangement uses TRBV29-1 and TRBJ2-7; TCRdb returns TRBD2, unconfirmable since there is no DNA. The sequence was collected from a human donor in good health. Some clones in this sample may be carry-over from other donors' samples. The sequencing input was naive CXCR3+ CD8+ T cells from blood. As for subset: CD45RO-CCR7+CD27+CD95- naive CD8+ T cells expressing CXCR3 (TNR3+). The CDR3 loop is CSVEGGLAEADGAYEQYF.